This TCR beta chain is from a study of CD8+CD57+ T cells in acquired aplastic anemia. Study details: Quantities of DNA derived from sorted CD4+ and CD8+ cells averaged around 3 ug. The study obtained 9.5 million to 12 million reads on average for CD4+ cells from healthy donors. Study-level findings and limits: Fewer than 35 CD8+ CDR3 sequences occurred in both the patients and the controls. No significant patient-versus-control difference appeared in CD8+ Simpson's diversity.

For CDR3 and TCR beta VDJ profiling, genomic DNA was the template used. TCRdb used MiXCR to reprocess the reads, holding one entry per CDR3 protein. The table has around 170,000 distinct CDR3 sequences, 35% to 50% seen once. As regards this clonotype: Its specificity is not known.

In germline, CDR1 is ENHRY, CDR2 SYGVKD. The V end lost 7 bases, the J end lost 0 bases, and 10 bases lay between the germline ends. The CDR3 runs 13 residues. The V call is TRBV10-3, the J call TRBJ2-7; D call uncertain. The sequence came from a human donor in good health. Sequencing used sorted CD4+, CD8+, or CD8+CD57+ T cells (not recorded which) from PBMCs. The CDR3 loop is CAITGGSSYEQYF. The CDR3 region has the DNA TGTGCCATCACGGGCGGAAGCTCCTACGAGCAGTACTTC.